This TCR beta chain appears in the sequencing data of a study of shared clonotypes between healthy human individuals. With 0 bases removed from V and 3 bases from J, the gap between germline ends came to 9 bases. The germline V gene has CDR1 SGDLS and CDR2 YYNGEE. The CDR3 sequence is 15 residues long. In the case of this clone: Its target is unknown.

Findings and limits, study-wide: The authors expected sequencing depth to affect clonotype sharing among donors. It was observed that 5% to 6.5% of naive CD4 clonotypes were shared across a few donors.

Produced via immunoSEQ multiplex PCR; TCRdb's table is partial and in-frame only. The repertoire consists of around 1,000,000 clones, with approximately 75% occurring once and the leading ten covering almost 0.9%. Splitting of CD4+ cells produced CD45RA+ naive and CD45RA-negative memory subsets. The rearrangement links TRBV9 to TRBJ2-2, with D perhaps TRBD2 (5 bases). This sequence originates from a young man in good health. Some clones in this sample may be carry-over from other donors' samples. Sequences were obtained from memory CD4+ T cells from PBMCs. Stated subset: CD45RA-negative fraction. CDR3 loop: CASSVVPGDTGELFF. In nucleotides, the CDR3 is TGTGCCAGCAGCGTAGTGCCCGGGGACACCGGGGAGCTGTTTTTT.